Only a few counts were recorded for the clone carrying this T cell receptor beta chain. Its cognate antigen is unknown. Germline V CDR1 and CDR2: LGHDT, YNNKEL (reference sequence). The germline V and J ends were trimmed by 0 bases and 5 bases, with 7 bases remaining between them. The CDR3 extends over 13 amino acids. Exclusion of a patient resulted from uncontrolled infection, other autoimmune disease, pregnancy or lactation. Source material for PBMCs was less than 12 ml fresh peripheral blood. These data come from a study of T cells in Graves' hyperthyroidism and ophthalmopathy. Study at large: Blood from the periphery was taken at initial diagnosis, before any treatment.

RNA transcripts yielded amplified TCR beta CDR3 regions. RT-PCR in the first round (using the HTBI primer set) targeted the TCR CDR3. TCRdb reprocessed the multiplex PCR reads with MiXCR, giving one entry per CDR3 protein. Among 450,000 to 550,000 distinct CDR3 sequences listed, approximately 25% were seen once. Study-wide results and limits: Prediction of ophthalmopathy progression came a median around 6 months pre-onset.

The source of this sequence is a woman in her 30s with Graves' ophthalmopathy. This chain connects TRBV3-1 to TRBJ2-5; D call uncertain. Sequencing was performed on blood. CDR3 coding DNA: TGTGCCAGCAGCCAAGAGGTTGGTGAGACCCAGTACTTC. Translated: CASSQEVGETQYF.